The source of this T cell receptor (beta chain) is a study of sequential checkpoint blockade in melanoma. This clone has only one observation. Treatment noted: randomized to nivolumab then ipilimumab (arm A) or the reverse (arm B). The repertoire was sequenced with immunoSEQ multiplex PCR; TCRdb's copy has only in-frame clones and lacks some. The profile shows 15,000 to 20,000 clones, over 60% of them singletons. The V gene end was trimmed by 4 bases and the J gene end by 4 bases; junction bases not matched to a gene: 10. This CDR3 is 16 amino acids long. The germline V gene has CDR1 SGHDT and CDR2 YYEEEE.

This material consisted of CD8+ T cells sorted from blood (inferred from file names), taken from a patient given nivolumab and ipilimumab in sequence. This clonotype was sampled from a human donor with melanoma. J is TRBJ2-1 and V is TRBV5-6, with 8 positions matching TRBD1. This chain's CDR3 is CASSLGQGKGYNEQFF. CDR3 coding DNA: TGTGCCAGCAGCCTTGGACAGGGCAAAGGATACAATGAGCAGTTCTTC.